Listed below are T cell receptor beta chains from one sample, sequenced in a study of blood T cell repertoires in COVID-19. TCRdb's copy holds only in-frame clones and misses some; the assay was immunoSEQ multiplex PCR. Seen here are hundreds of thousands of clones, approximately 90% observed once, and the top ten hold 2.4%. Sequencing input: PBMCs or T cells enriched from blood (not recorded which). These receptors were obtained from a woman between 18 and 29 years old who had recovered from COVID-19. The CDR3 runs from the conserved cysteine through the conserved F or W. D genes are given only for firm matches. A row's size may be missing; if present it is once, few, many or a size class.

V	J	D	size	DNA	CDR3
TRBV5-4	TRBJ1-1	TRBD1	.	TGTGCCGTACCGGGACAGGGGGTTGTCGAAGCTTTCTTT	CAVPGQGVVEAFF
TRBV6-1	TRBJ2-7	TRBD1	.	TGTGCCAGCAGTGAAGCTGGGACAGGGAGTGAGCAGTACTTC	CASSEAGTGSEQYF
TRBV6-6	TRBJ2-1	TRBD1	.	TGTGCCAGCAGCCGACAGGGTAATACGGGTGAGCAGTTCTTC	CASSRQGNTGEQFF
TRBV2	TRBJ1-1	.	.	TGTGCCAGCAGTGAGGGCAGAGTGAACACTGAAGCTTTCTTT	CASSEGRVNTEAFF
TRBV10-2	TRBJ1-5	.	.	TGCGCCAGCAGGCGCAGGGCAGGCAATCAGCCCCAGCATTTT	CASRRRAGNQPQHF
TRBV5-1	TRBJ2-7	.	.	TGCGCCAGCAGTTCCCAGCGGGCAACCTACGAGCAGTACTTC	CASSSQRATYEQYF
TRBV6-1	TRBJ2-1	TRBD2	.	TGTGCCAGCAGTGAAGCCCCACTAGCGGGGGGGAGAGATGAGCAGTTCTTC	CASSEAPLAGGRDEQFF
TRBV10-3	TRBJ2-1	TRBD1	.	TGTGCCATCAGTGGGGGGACAGGTCCTTACAATGAGCAGTTCTTC	CAISGGTGPYNEQFF
TRBV6-5	TRBJ2-3	TRBD2	.	TGTGCCAGCAGCCGCGGGGGGGCCAGGACAGATACGCAGTATTTT	CASSRGGARTDTQYF
TRBV11-1	TRBJ2-7	TRBD1	.	TGTGCCAGCAGCTTAGAACAGGGGGCGTACTACGAGCAGTACTTC	CASSLEQGAYYEQYF
TRBV28	TRBJ1-2	TRBD1	many	TGTGCCAGCAGTTTCTTGACAGGGACTCTTAACTATGGCTACACCTTC	CASSFLTGTLNYGYTF
TRBV2	TRBJ1-2	.	few	TGTGCCAGCAGTGTGGAATGGGGTTTAGGGGATGGCTACACCTTC	CASSVEWGLGDGYTF
TRBV19	TRBJ2-5	.	.	TGTGCCAGTAGTGACAGACAAGAGACCCAGTACTTC	CASSDRQETQYF
TRBV30	TRBJ1-5	.	.	TGTGCCTGGAGTGGGGGGCGCGATCAGCCCCAGCATTTT	CAWSGGRDQPQHF
TRBV7-7	TRBJ2-3	.	.	TGTGCTAGCAGCTTAGGTCGCGCAGATACGCAGTATTTT	CASSLGRADTQYF
TRBV12-5	TRBJ1-1	TRBD1	.	TGTGCTAGTGGTTTTCGGGGCGGGACAGACAACACTGAAGCTTTCTTT	CASGFRGGTDNTEAFF
TRBV9	TRBJ2-7	.	.	TGTGCCAGCAGCGTAGGCGGGACGCCATTTTACGAGCAGTACTTC	CASSVGGTPFYEQYF
TRBV15	TRBJ2-3	TRBD2	.	TGTGCCACCAGCAGAGACACCGAAGCGGGGTATTTTGGGGCAGATACGCAGTATTTT	CATSRDTEAGYFGADTQYF
TRBV3-1/TRBV3-2	TRBJ1-1	.	.	TGTGCCAGCAGCCAAGGTAGGGGTTTTGTGCCGGCTTTCTTT	CASSQGRGFVPAFF
TRBV10-3	TRBJ1-1	TRBD1	.	TGTGCCATCAGTGAGTCATCCCTAGGACAGGGGCTGAACACTGAAGCTTTCTTT	CAISESSLGQGLNTEAFF
TRBV2	TRBJ1-6	.	.	TGTGCCAGCACCCTGTATGGCTCACCCCTCCACTTT	CASTLYGSPLHF
TRBV24-1	TRBJ2-5	TRBD1	.	TGTGCCACCAGTGATTCGAGGGACAGGGGGACCCAGTACTTC	CATSDSRDRGTQYF
TRBV5-1	TRBJ2-5	TRBD2	.	TGCGCCAGCAGCTTGGGAGCGGGGGGCCTACAAGAGACCCAGTACTTC	CASSLGAGGLQETQYF
TRBV29-1	TRBJ2-5	TRBD2	.	TGCAGCACCCGGACTAGCCTAGCCCAAGAGACCCAGTACTTC	CSTRTSLAQETQYF
TRBV21-1	TRBJ1-2	.	.	TGTGCCAGCCACTCAACCCTGACGGAGAACAACTATGGCTACACCTTC	CASHSTLTENNYGYTF
TRBV5-1	TRBJ2-2	TRBD1	.	TGCGCCAGCAGCTGGGACAGGGGCACCGGGGAGCTGTTTTTT	CASSWDRGTGELFF
TRBV5-4	TRBJ2-1	.	.	TGTGCCAGCAGCGGGGCAAGCTCCTACAATGAGCAGTTCTTC	CASSGASSYNEQFF
TRBV5-4	TRBJ2-5	TRBD1	.	TGTGCCAGCAGCTTGGGTGACAGGGGGAGGGAGACCCAGTACTTC	CASSLGDRGRETQYF
TRBV29-1	TRBJ2-3	TRBD2	.	TGCAGCGTTGAGACAGCGGGGGAATACACAGATACGCAGTATTTT	CSVETAGEYTDTQYF
TRBV27	TRBJ2-3	TRBD1	.	TGTGCCAGCAGTTCCCCGGGACAGGTCACAGATACGCAGTATTTT	CASSSPGQVTDTQYF
TRBV5-1	TRBJ2-7	TRBD2	.	TGCGCCAGCAGCTTGGGGACTAGCGGGGTAACCTACGAGCAGTACTTC	CASSLGTSGVTYEQYF
TRBV5-1	TRBJ1-4	.	once	TGCGCCAGCAGCGCGAATGGAGACCCCACGGGAGAAAAACTGTTTTTT	CASSANGDPTGEKLFF
TRBV5-1	TRBJ1-6	TRBD1	.	TGCGCCAGCAGCCTGACAGGGCAGGACAATTCACCCCTCCACTTT	CASSLTGQDNSPLHF
TRBV2	TRBJ1-2	.	.	TGTGCCCTCCCCCCCAGGGAAGGCGATGGCTACACCTTC	CALPPREGDGYTF
TRBV18	TRBJ1-1	.	.	TGTGCCAGCTCACCTGTCGTCGGGTTGCCAATGAACACTGAAGCTTTCTTT	CASSPVVGLPMNTEAFF
TRBV4-1	TRBJ1-4	TRBD1	once	TGCGCCAGCAGCCAAGCCGACAGGGCAGGACTGTTTTTT	CASSQADRAGLFF
TRBV5-1	TRBJ2-3	TRBD2	.	TGCGCCAGCAGCTTGACTAGCGGGGGGACAGATACGCAGTATTTT	CASSLTSGGTDTQYF
TRBV4-1	TRBJ2-5	TRBD2	.	TGCGCCAGCAGCCAAGATATGGAGCGGGGGACCAACCAAGAGACCCAGTACTTC	CASSQDMERGTNQETQYF
TRBV6-5	TRBJ2-7	.	.	TGTGCCAGCGCGAAGCAGGTGGAAGGGGGCTACGAGCAGTACTTC	CASAKQVEGGYEQYF
TRBV7-8	TRBJ1-2	.	.	TGTGCCAGCAGCTTTCGAGAGGCGAACTATGGCTACACCTTC	CASSFREANYGYTF
TRBV19	TRBJ2-5	TRBD2	.	TGTGCCAGTAGTTCCTCGACTAGCGGGGGGGCCAGGGAGACCCAGTACTTC	CASSSSTSGGARETQYF
TRBV28	TRBJ2-3	TRBD1	.	TGTGCCAGCAGTCCCTATCTACGACAGGGGGATAGCACAGATACGCAGTATTTT	CASSPYLRQGDSTDTQYF
TRBV7-8	TRBJ1-1	TRBD1	once	TGTGCCAGCAGCTACTGGACAGGGGAAGCTTTCTTT	CASSYWTGEAFF
TRBV7-9	TRBJ1-2	.	.	TGTGCCAGCAGCTTAGCGGAGGTGGGGATTGAGGGCTACACCTTC	CASSLAEVGIEGYTF
TRBV11-2	TRBJ1-6	.	.	TGTGCCAGCAGCTTAAGCGGGCAGGGTCGTTCACCCCTCCACTTT	CASSLSGQGRSPLHF
TRBV6-1	TRBJ2-5	TRBD1	.	TGTGCCAGCAGTGACGGACAGGGGGGGGTGACCCAGTACTTC	CASSDGQGGVTQYF
TRBV5-1	TRBJ2-7	TRBD2	once	TGCGCCAGCAGCCTCCTAGCGGGGGGCTCTTACGAGCAGTACTTC	CASSLLAGGSYEQYF
TRBV7-9	TRBJ1-6	.	.	TGTGCCAGCAGCCGTGTGAGCTCCTATAATTCACCCCTCCACTTT	CASSRVSSYNSPLHF
TRBV5-1	TRBJ2-7	.	.	TGCGCCAGCAGCCTAGCGACAGGGTCAAGCGAGCAGTACTTC	CASSLATGSSEQYF
TRBV7-9	TRBJ1-4	.	.	TGTGCCAGCAGCCCTGACGGTGAGGCCGGGGAAAAACTGTTTTTT	CASSPDGEAGEKLFF
TRBV5-6	TRBJ1-2	.	.	TGTGCCAGCAGCCCAGACAGTAACTATGGCTACACCTTC	CASSPDSNYGYTF
TRBV19	TRBJ1-4	.	.	TGTGCCAGTAGTATAAGGGGGTTTGATGAAAAACTGTTTTTT	CASSIRGFDEKLFF